These 19 T cell receptor beta chains were sequenced from one sample in a study of shared T cell receptors in the human thymus. Method: immunoSEQ multiplex PCR; TCRdb's copy keeps in-frame clones and lacks some. This sample has over 60,000 clones, with 90% to 95% found just once. Sequenced: thymocytes. These receptors originate from a human donor.

The rearrangement uses TRBV25-1 and TRBJ1-2; D not certain. Per the germline V gene, CDR1 is MGHDK and CDR2 is SYGVNS. V was cut by 6 bases and J by 4 bases, with 12 bases left in between. The CDR3 sequence is 13 residues long. The CDR3 region is CASRLRGSYGYTF. For the CDR3, the DNA is TGTGCCAGCAGACTAAGAGGGAGCTATGGCTACACCTTC.

The chain joins TRBV28 to TRBJ2-3; 13 bases are a match to TRBD2. Germline CDR1 MDHEN, CDR2 SYDVKM. The CDR3 spans 17 residues. V was pared by 3 bases and J by 4 bases, with 7 bases of the junction left unmatched. CDR3 loop: CASSFDTSGRGADTQYF. The DNA for the CDR3 is TGTGCCAGCAGTTTCGACACTAGCGGGAGGGGTGCAGATACGCAGTATTTT.

The CDR3 sequence: CASSTDSLVCYEQYF. The CDR3 coding sequence is TGTGCCAGCAGCACCGACTCACTAGTTTGCTACGAGCAGTACTTC. The V call is TRBV11-2, the J call TRBJ2-7, with a weak D call TRBD2 (5 bases). The V end lost 5 bases, the J end lost 3 bases, and 17 bases lay between the germline ends. This CDR3 has 15 residues. In germline, CDR1 is SGHAT, CDR2 FQNNGV.

The rearrangement uses TRBV5-5 and TRBJ2-7; a weak D match, TRBD1 (6 bases). CDR3 size: 14 residues. Germline V gene sequence: CDR1 SGHKS, CDR2 YYEKEE (reference sequence). V was trimmed by 4 bases and J by 1 base, leaving 12 bases between them. Written as DNA, the CDR3 is TGTGCCAGCAGCCACCGGGACAAATCCTACGAGCAGTACTTC. It specifies CASSHRDKSYEQYF.

V is TRBV29-1 and J is TRBJ1-2, with no clear D. This CDR3 comprises 13 residues. V was pared by 1 base and J by 4 bases, with 10 bases between. Germline CDR1 and CDR2: SQVTM and ANQGSEA. The CDR3 DNA reads TGCAGCGTTGAAGGTATAACAGCCTATGGCTACACCTTC. Translating gives CSVEGITAYGYTF.

The rearrangement links TRBV5-8 to TRBJ2-7, with TRBD1 matching over 7 bases. V was pared by 3 bases and J by 0 bases, with 9 bases of the junction left unmatched. The CDR3 spans 16 residues. Germline values: CDR1 SGHTS, CDR2 YDEGEE. CDR3 protein: CASSYPRTGTSYEQYF. In nucleotides, the CDR3 is TGTGCCAGCAGCTACCCCCGGACAGGTACCTCCTACGAGCAGTACTTC.

This clone is a singleton in its sample. The chain couples TRBV29-1 to TRBJ2-1; TRBD2 might be the D (6 bases). V was cut by 6 bases and J by 3 bases, with 24 bases left in between. The CDR3 sequence is 17 residues long. CDR1 is SQVTM, CDR2 ANQGSEA, per germline. The CDR3 bases are TGCAGCGTCGAAAGGCCAGACCACAGGCGGGGCTACAATGAGCAGTTCTTC. The encoded protein is CSVERPDHRRGYNEQFF.

This chain links TRBV21-1 with TRBJ2-7; the D call in the table, TRBD1, was not verified against the DNA. TRBV21-1 is a documented pseudogene. This CDR3 is 16 amino acids long. This CDR3 reads CASSKVYGTVTYEQYF. CDR3 DNA sequence: TGTGCCAGCAGCAAAGTGTACGGGACAGTCACCTACGAGCAGTACTTC.

The chain recombines TRBV6-5 with TRBJ2-7; 7 bases are a match to TRBD1. From germline, CDR1 is MNHEY and CDR2 SVGAGI. The CDR3 runs 14 residues. J gave up 3 bases and V 4 bases, and 6 bases lay outside the gene matches. The CDR3, as DNA: TGTGCCAGCAGTTCACGGACAGGATACTACGAGCAGTACTTC. This sequence encodes CASSSRTGYYEQYF.

This chain's CDR3 is CASGRRQGIQTQYF. CDR3 bases: TGTGCTAGTGGCCGCCGACAGGGTATTCAGACCCAGTACTTC. The J gene is TRBJ2-5, the V gene TRBV12-5, with 7 bases fitting TRBD1. The CDR3 has 14 amino acids. With V trimmed by 6 bases and J by 6 bases, 10 bases remained unmatched. From germline, CDR1 is LGHNT and CDR2 FRNRAP. Together with reference TRBV12-5 and TRBJ2-5, the CDR3 gives the full variable domain: DARVTQTPRHKVTEMGQEVTMRCQPILGHNTVFWYRQTMMQGLELLAYFRNRAPLDDSGMPKDRFSAEMPDATLATLKIQPSEPRDSAVYFCASGRRQGIQTQYFGPGTRLLVL.

The CDR3 here is CASSRDRENEKLFF. The CDR3 DNA reads TGTGCCAGTAGTAGGGACAGGGAGAATGAAAAACTGTTTTTT. The V gene is TRBV19, the J gene TRBJ1-4; 9 bases match TRBD1. CDR3 length: 14 residues. With 4 bases clipped from V and 5 bases from J, the junction kept 2 bases outside the gene matches. CDR1 LNHDA and CDR2 SQIVND come from the germline V gene (reference sequence).

The V call is TRBV7-2, the J call TRBJ1-5, with D uncertain. V shed 2 bases and J shed 4 bases, with 12 bases lying between them. Looked up from germline, CDR1 is SGHTA and CDR2 is FQGNSA. The CDR3 covers 15 residues. The CDR3 region has the DNA TGTGCCAGCAGCTTAAGGGAACCCCCTAATCAGCCCCAGCATTTT. The encoded protein is CASSLREPPNQPQHF.

This clone was recorded a few times. The V gene is TRBV13, the J gene TRBJ1-1; D remains ambiguous. Germline V gives CDR1 PRHDT, CDR2 FYEKMQ (reference sequence). This CDR3 region has 15 residues. V lost 6 bases and J 1 base, leaving 15 bases between the germline ends. CDR3 amino acids: CASSHNTAGNTEAFF. The CDR3 nucleotides read TGTGCCAGCAGTCACAATACAGCGGGGAACACTGAAGCTTTCTTT.

This chain connects TRBV4-1 to TRBJ1-1; D is undetermined. The V and J ends lost 3 bases and 3 bases respectively, with 20 bases between them. CDR1 is MGHRA, CDR2 YSYEKL, per germline. This CDR3 region has 17 residues. In DNA, the CDR3 is TGCGCCAGCAGCCACGGCCTAGGGAGGGCTGGGCACACTGAAGCTTTCTTT. This sequence encodes CASSHGLGRAGHTEAFF.

The chain employs TRBV6-1 and TRBJ2-1; perhaps TRBD2 as D (7 bases). CDR1 and CDR2 (germline): MNHNS, SASEGT. There are 18 residues in the CDR3. The germline V and J ends were trimmed by 2 bases and 7 bases, with 24 bases remaining between them. DNA of the CDR3: TGTGCCAGCAGTGAACTCCCGAAGGGAGGGACAAAACAGAATGAGCAGTTCTTC. This gives the protein CASSELPKGGTKQNEQFF.

The chain links TRBV6-1 to TRBJ2-3; 10 bases map to TRBD2. The CDR3 extends over 14 amino acids. Germline lookup yields CDR1 MNHNS and CDR2 SASEGT. The J segment lost 4 bases and the V segment lost 8 bases, leaving 6 bases of the junction unmatched. CDR3 amino acids: CASGLAVPPDTQYF. Written as DNA, the CDR3 is TGTGCCAGCGGACTAGCGGTGCCCCCAGATACGCAGTATTTT.

This chain's CDR3 is CASSEAPRTDTQYF. In nucleotides, the CDR3 is TGTGCCAGCAGTGAAGCGCCCCGCACAGATACGCAGTATTTT. The chain combines TRBV2 with TRBJ2-3; D is undetermined. The CDR3 loop spans 14 amino acids. Germline V gene sequence: CDR1 SNHLY, CDR2 FYNNEI. V lost 0 bases and J 1 base, leaving 5 bases between the germline ends.

This clone came up once. J is TRBJ1-4 and V is TRBV7-2, with TRBD1 matching over 7 bases. V was clipped by 5 bases and J by 5 bases; unmatched bases: 5. Germline assignment: CDR1 SGHTA and CDR2 FQGNSA. The CDR3 sequence is 14 residues long. CDR3 DNA: TGTGCCAGCAGCCTAGGACAGGAAAATGAAAAACTGTTTTTT. It yields the protein CASSLGQENEKLFF.

The CDR3, as DNA: TGTGCCAGCAGCCCTAGCGAAGGGGACAGGGGATGGGGCGAGCAGTACTTC. It yields the protein CASSPSEGDRGWGEQYF. The V gene is TRBV9, the J gene TRBJ2-7, with 10 nucleotides matching TRBD1. J was trimmed by 6 bases and V by 4 bases; bases with no gene match: 16. Looked up from germline, CDR1 is SGDLS and CDR2 is YYNGEE. The CDR3 is made up of 17 amino acids.